This record concerns one T cell receptor (beta chain) sequence. Its target is not known. Sequenced by immunoSEQ multiplex PCR; TCRdb stores in-frame clones only, minus some. The data show about 77,000 clones, over 70% seen once. The V segment lost 4 bases and the J segment 2 bases; nucleotides outside the gene matches: 8. CDR3 length: 18 residues. Germline CDR1 and CDR2: SGDLS and YYNGEE. This record comes from a study of OX40 agonist ivuxolimab in advanced cancers. Study context: Partial responses were achieved by three patients, one with hepatocellular carcinoma and two with cutaneous melanoma.

Study outcomes and limitations: Blood T cells, both CD4+ and CD8+, expanded clonally by week 6 at 0.1 to 3.0 mg/kg. In CD8+ T cells, expanded clones were on average more numerous than in CD4+. Some nonresponders also had low normalized T-cell clonal expansion.

The chain combines TRBV9 with TRBJ2-3, with 15 bases lining up with TRBD2. This TCR derives from an adult with an advanced solid tumor such as melanoma, head and neck, liver or kidney cancer. The sequences come from CD4+ or CD8+ T cells sorted from blood, collected in a trial of the OX40 agonist ivuxolimab. The CDR3, as DNA: TGTGCCAGCAGCCTCACAGGACTAGCGGGAGGGTTCACAGATACGCAGTATTTT. Translation gives CASSLTGLAGGFTDTQYF.